This T cell receptor beta chain was identified in a study of blood T cell repertoires in COVID-19 (dated by TCRdb to 2018 to 2020). Notes on the research overall: Samples from collaborators originated in the United States, Italy and Spain and spanned both the acute and convalescent phases of COVID-19. Where HLA class I and class II types were available, the types were taken from metadata supplied by the sample provider, not from assay-based typing. A de-identified subject ID, COVID-19 status, age in years and sex were almost always included in the sample metadata. The samples were drawn from the first 160 participants of the ongoing ImmuneRACE study and from over 950 subjects provided by 6 global collaborators. Subjects who had been exposed to COVID-19, were actively infected with it, or had recovered from it provided the deeply sampled blood TCRbeta repertoires that made up the dataset. The material from the prospective study consisted of cDNA or gDNA derived from T cells, B-cell-depleted T cells, or PBMCs. The repertoires were released in a freely available public database intended as a resource for research on the immune response to SARS-CoV-2. Broad study findings and their caveats: The amount of clinical and demographic metadata varied by source and participant and was provided uncurated.

At one collaborating source in Seattle, patients were enrolled during active infection and were followed longitudinally through the course of disease. Each collaborating institution followed its own protocols to collect whole blood in K2EDTA tubes. For TCRbeta analysis, collaborator samples were shipped as frozen whole blood, as isolated PBMCs, or as DNA extracted from either sample type. Regarding this clone: Its antigen remains unidentified. No per-base quality is available; no much larger clone lies one base away.

TCRbeta CDR3 regions were amplified from genomic DNA using the immunoSEQ Assay, a bias-controlled multiplex PCR. Processing in the source paper ran as follows. The number of nucleated cells in each sample was estimated by amplification of reference gene primers within the assay. Sequence reads were collapsed and filtered to measure the absolute abundance of every unique TCRbeta CDR3 rearrangement. For each sample, productive Simpson clonality was calculated by taking the square root of Simpson's diversity index across productive rearrangements. Imported from immuneACCESS, the table was reduced by TCRdb to in-frame sequences with V and J called. These copies leave out some clones; in studies compared against another copy, an unresolved V gene accounts for under half, and the cause of the remainder is not known. That table is the source of V, J and clone size, and D and trimming were worked out from the DNA. In this sample the table shows roughly 300,000 clones, roughly nine tenths of which occur a single time. 2.2% of the sample goes to the ten largest clones.

Inclusive of the bounding cysteine and phenylalanine, the CDR3 is 21 residues long. Only CDR3 DNA remains: 63 bases, in frame from the first base. The origin of this receptor is a woman aged 30 to 39 with COVID-19, enrolled during active disease. The sample taken for sequencing was peripheral blood. Rearrangement joined TRBV21-1 to TRBJ2-1; no DNA check was done on the table's D call, TRBD1. TRBV21-1 is marked as a pseudogene. The bases read TGTGCCAGCAGCAAAGGCCCGCTTGACAGAGCAAGTACCAGCTCCTACAATGAGCAGTTCTTC. It translates to CASSKGPLDRASTSSYNEQFF.